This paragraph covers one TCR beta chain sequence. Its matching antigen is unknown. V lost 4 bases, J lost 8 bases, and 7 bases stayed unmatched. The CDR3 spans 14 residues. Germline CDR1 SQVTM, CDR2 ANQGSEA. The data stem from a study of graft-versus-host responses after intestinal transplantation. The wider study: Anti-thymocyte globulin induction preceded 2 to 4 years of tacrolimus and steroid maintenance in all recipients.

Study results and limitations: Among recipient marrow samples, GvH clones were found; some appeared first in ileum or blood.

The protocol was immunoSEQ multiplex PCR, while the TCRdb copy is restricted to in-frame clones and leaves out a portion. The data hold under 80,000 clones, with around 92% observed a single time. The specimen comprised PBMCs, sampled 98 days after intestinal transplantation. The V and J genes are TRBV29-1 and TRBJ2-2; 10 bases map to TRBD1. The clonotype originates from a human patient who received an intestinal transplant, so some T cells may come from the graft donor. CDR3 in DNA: TGCAGCGTTGGGGAGGACAGGGGGTATGGGGAGCTGTTTTTT. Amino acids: CSVGEDRGYGELFF.